This entry is about one T cell receptor beta chain. The source of the sample is a study of blood T cell repertoires in COVID-19. With 3 bases removed from V and 1 base from J, the gap between germline ends came to 9 bases. Germline values: CDR1 MNHEY, CDR2 SMNVEV (reference sequence). CDR3 length: 15 residues. Repertoires were generated with immunoSEQ multiplex PCR, while TCRdb's copy carries only in-frame clones and drops some. Among some 250,000 clones listed, 70% to 90% were seen once. This chain joins TRBV27 and TRBJ2-2, with D unresolved. This TCR derives from a woman aged 25 to 39 with acute or convalescent COVID-19. The sample was peripheral blood. The CDR3 DNA reads as TGTGCCAGCAGTTTCAGGTTTGAGAACACCGGGGAGCTGTTTTTT. It translates to CASSFRFENTGELFF.